The clone carrying this TCR beta chain turned up a few times. The antigen is unknown. This CDR3 is 13 amino acids long. Germline V gene data show CDR1 as MNHNS and CDR2 as SASEGT. V lost 5 bases to trimming and J lost 4 bases, with 11 bases between them. The record originates from a study of vaccination and CD4 T cells after COVID-19. Study as a whole: Collection of post-COVID samples occurred a median about 100 days after diagnosis, spanning a range of 35 to 161.

Sequence data for DNA of cultured CD4+ T cells were generated by the Oncomine TCR Beta short-read assay. A single record per CDR3 protein comes from TCRdb applying MiXCR to the PCR reads. The repertoire consists of 9,500 to 15,000 distinct CDR3 sequences, with around 50% occurring once and the leading ten covering roughly 33%. Treatment specified: roughly 10-day PBMC culture with coronavirus spike peptide pools or control peptides (ViraFEST assay). The source of this sequence is a human donor who had recovered from COVID-19. Sequenced material: CD4+ T cells from blood, cultured in vitro. The chain joins TRBV6-1 to TRBJ1-1; possible D gene TRBD1, 5 bases. CDR3 region: CASSPQGTTEAFF. The CDR3 DNA is TGTGCCAGCAGTCCCCAGGGCACCACTGAAGCTTTCTTT.